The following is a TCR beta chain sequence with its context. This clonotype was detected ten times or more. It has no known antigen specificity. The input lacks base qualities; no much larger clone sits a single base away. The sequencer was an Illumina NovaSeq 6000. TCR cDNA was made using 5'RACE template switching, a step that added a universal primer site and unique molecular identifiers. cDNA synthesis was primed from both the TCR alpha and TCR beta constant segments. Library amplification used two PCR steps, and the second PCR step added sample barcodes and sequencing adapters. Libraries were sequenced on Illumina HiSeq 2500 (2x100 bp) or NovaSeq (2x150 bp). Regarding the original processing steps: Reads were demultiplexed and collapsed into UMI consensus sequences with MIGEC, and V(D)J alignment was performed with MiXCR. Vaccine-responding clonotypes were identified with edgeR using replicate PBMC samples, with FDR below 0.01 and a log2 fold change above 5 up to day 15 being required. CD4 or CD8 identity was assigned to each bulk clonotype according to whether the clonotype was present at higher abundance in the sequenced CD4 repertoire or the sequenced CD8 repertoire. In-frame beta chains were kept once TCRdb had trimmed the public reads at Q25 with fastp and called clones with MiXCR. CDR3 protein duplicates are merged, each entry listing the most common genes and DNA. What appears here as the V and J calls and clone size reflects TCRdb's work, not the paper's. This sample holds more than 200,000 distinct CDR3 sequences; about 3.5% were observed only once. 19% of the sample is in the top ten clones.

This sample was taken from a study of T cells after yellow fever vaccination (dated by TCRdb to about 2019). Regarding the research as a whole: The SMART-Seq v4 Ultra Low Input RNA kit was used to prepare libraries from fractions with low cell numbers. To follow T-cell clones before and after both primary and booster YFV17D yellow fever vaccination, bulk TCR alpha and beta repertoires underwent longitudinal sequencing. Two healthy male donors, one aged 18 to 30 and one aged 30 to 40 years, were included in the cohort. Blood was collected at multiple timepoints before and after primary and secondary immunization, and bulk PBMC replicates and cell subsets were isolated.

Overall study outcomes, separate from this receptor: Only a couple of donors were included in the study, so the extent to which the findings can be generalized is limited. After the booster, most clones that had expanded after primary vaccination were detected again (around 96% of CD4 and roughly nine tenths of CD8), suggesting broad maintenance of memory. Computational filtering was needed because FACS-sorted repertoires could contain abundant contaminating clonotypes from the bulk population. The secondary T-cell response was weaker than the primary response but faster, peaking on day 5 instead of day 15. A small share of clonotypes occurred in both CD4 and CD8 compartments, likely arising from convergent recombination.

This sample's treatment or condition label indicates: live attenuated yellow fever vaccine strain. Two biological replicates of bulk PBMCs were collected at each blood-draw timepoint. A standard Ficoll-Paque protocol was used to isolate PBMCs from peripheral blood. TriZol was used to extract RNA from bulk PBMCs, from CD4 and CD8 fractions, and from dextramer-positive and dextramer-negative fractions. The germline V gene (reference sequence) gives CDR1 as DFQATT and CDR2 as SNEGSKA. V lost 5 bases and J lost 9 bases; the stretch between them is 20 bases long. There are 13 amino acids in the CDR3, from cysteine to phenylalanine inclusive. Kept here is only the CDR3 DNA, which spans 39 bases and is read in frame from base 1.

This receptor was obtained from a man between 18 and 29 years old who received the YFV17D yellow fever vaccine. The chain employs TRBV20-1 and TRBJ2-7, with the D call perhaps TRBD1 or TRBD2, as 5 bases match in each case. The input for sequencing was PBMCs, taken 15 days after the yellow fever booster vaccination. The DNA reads TGCAGTGCTCAGAAACCGGGACGGCAAGGGCAGTACTTC. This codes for CSAQKPGRQGQYF.